This TCR beta chain was found in a study of regulatory T cells in long-lasting Graves disease. J gave up 5 bases and V 4 bases, and 7 bases lay outside the gene matches. The CDR3 is 16 amino acids. Germline loops: CDR1 SNHLY, CDR2 FYNNEI. Findings of the study overall: Limited samples may have lowered accuracy.

Construction of the TCR beta libraries employed iRepertoire HTBI primers in conjunction with Arm-PCR of CDR3 regions. MiXCR, run by TCRdb on the multiplex PCR reads, gives a single entry per CDR3 protein. Of over 200,000 distinct CDR3 sequences listed, more than 15% are singletons. A note on this clonotype: Its antigen is unidentified.

Time point here: newly diagnosed GD, antithyroid drugs for less than 3 months. Isolated PBMC RNA provided the starting material for the TCR library. This sample also belongs to another study, concerning T cells in Graves' hyperthyroidism and ophthalmopathy.

This TCR was sampled from a woman in her thirties with Graves disease. The sequencing used peripheral blood mononuclear cells (PBMCs), collected at new diagnosis, from a patient treated with antithyroid drugs. This sequence joins TRBV2 and TRBJ2-5, with 13 bases lining up with TRBD2. CDR3 coding DNA: TGTGCCAGCAGTGTAGTAACTAGCGGGGGGGCCGAGACCCAGTACTTC. This encodes CASSVVTSGGAETQYF.